These T cell receptor beta chains were read from a single sample in a study of CD8 T cells in Susac syndrome. One entry per CDR3 protein, called by TCRdb with MiXCR from the immunoSEQ multiplex PCR reads. Counted here are 200,000 to 300,000 distinct CDR3 sequences, almost 97% occurring once; the ten biggest clones make up around 0.1%. Sample: CD4+ T cells from PBMCs. These receptors were obtained from a human donor with Susac syndrome. Each CDR3 is given with its conserved first and last residue. A D gene is named only where the DNA matches it firmly. Size is omitted from some rows. Given values are once, few, many or a class for expanded clones.

j_gene	abundance	d_gene	len	v_gene	CDR3nt	CDR3aa
TRBJ2-1	once	-	14	TRBV6-5	TGTGCCAGCAGTTACGGGGGGCTGAACAATGAGCAGTTCTTC	CASSYGGLNNEQFF
TRBJ1-2	once	-	15	TRBV12-3/TRBV12-4	TGTGCCAGCAGAATTGCACAGGGACCTAACTATGGCTACACCTTC	CASRIAQGPNYGYTF
TRBJ2-1	-	-	13	TRBV7-9	TGTGCCAGCAGCCTACAAGACAGGAATGAGCAGTTCTTC	CASSLQDRNEQFF
TRBJ1-1	-	-	14	TRBV3-1	TGTGCCAGCAGCCAAGGACAAGAGAACACTGAAGCTTTCTTT	CASSQGQENTEAFF
TRBJ1-2	once	-	13	TRBV6-5	TGTGCCAGCAGTAGAGGGGTGAACTATGGCTACACCTTC	CASSRGVNYGYTF
TRBJ1-2	-	-	14	TRBV12-3/TRBV12-4	TGTGCCAGCAGTGCGCAGGGTGCCAACTATGGCTACACCTTC	CASSAQGANYGYTF
TRBJ2-7	-	-	13	TRBV18	TGTGCCAGCTCACCAAGGGAGGGGGGCGAGCAGTACTTC	CASSPREGGEQYF
TRBJ2-7	-	-	15	TRBV9	TGTGCCAGCAGCGTAGATGGCAGGGGCTATTCCGAGCAGTACTTC	CASSVDGRGYSEQYF
TRBJ1-1	-	-	13	TRBV14	TGTGCCAGCAGACAGACACTGAACACTGAAGCTTTCTTT	CASRQTLNTEAFF
TRBJ2-7	once	-	18	TRBV21-1	TGTGCCAGCAGCACAGACAGACGCGGAGCCTCGGGGAACTACGAGCAGTACTTC	CASSTDRRGASGNYEQYF
TRBJ2-5	-	TRBD2	16	TRBV13	TGTGCCAGCAGCCGGGGACTAGCGGGAGTCGGGGAGACCCAGTACTTC	CASSRGLAGVGETQYF
TRBJ2-3	once	-	14	TRBV9	TGTGCCAGCAGCGCGCAGGCTGCGGGAGATACGCAGTATTTT	CASSAQAAGDTQYF
TRBJ1-2	-	TRBD1	13	TRBV30	TGTGCCTGGACCCGGACAGGGATAGGTGGCTACACCTTC	CAWTRTGIGGYTF
TRBJ1-5	-	-	15	TRBV12-3/TRBV12-4	TGTGCCAGCAGTTGGGGGAACGGGGGCAATCAGCCCCAGCATTTT	CASSWGNGGNQPQHF
TRBJ2-1	-	-	16	TRBV5-1	TGCGCCAGCAGCTATTCGGAGGCAGGCTCGGGTGTTGAGCAGTTCTTC	CASSYSEAGSGVEQFF
TRBJ2-3	-	-	12	TRBV20-1	TGCAGTGCTAGAGAGGGGGCCGATACGCAGTATTTT	CSAREGADTQYF
TRBJ1-5	-	-	14	TRBV25-1	TGTGCCAGCAGTGGGTCAGGGCGCAATCAGCCCCAGCATTTT	CASSGSGRNQPQHF
TRBJ1-5	-	-	12	TRBV12-3/TRBV12-4	TGTGCCAGCAGTTGGGGCAATCAGCCCCAGCATTTT	CASSWGNQPQHF
TRBJ2-7	few	-	11	TRBV5-4	TGTGCCAGCAGCTCTAAATACGAGCAGTACTTC	CASSSKYEQYF
TRBJ1-5	-	TRBD1	16	TRBV20-1	TGCAGTGCTCCGTCCGGCGGGACAGGGGGCCATCAGCCCCAGCATTTT	CSAPSGGTGGHQPQHF